Sequencing of this TCR beta chain was carried out in a study of shared clonotypes between healthy human individuals. Study as a whole: Each donor's CD8 memory used one plate, CD8 naive two, each CD4 subset three. The study, taken as a whole, reports: Relative to memory subsets, naive subsets generally showed larger estimated richness. Naive CD4 clonotypes overlapped across several donors at approximately 5.3%.

For every subset, genomic DNA was evenly distributed across several immunoSEQ plates. Sequencing was performed with immunoSEQ multiplex PCR; in TCRdb, only in-frame clones are kept and a portion is missing. This table has nearly 750,000 clones, over 60% appearing once. In regard to this clone: What it binds is not known.

Losses at the gene ends were 4 bases for V and 1 base for J; bases not matched to a gene: 2. The CDR3 loop spans 15 amino acids. The germline V gene encodes CDR1 MNHNS and CDR2 SASEGT. The chain couples TRBV6-1 to TRBJ2-3; the match to TRBD2 covers 10 bases. Sequenced sample: memory CD4+ T cells sorted from blood. Subset specified: CD45RA-negative fraction. The sequence was collected from a woman aged 25 to 45 in good health. The CDR3 nucleotides read TGTGCCAGCAGTGTAGGGACTAGCGGCACAGATACGCAGTATTTT. Amino acid sequence: CASSVGTSGTDTQYF.